This T cell receptor beta chain appears in the sequencing data of a study of cytomegalovirus exposure and HLA in healthy donors. From germline, CDR1 is SGHNT and CDR2 YYREEE (reference sequence). V gave up 0 bases and J gave up 6 bases, with 9 bases separating them. The CDR3 is made up of 13 amino acids. Researchers ran the PCR with 60 Vbeta and 13 Jbeta primers. Method: immunoSEQ multiplex PCR; TCRdb's copy keeps in-frame clones and lacks some. This table has over 110,000 clones, around 77% appearing once. This chain joins TRBV5-4 and TRBJ2-5; D might be TRBD2 (6 bases). This clonotype was sampled from a man between 18 and 29 years old in good health and CMV-seronegative. Sequenced sample: PBMCs. CDR3 in amino acids: CASSLAREKTQYF. The CDR3, as DNA: TGTGCCAGCAGCTTGGCCCGGGAGAAGACCCAGTACTTC.